This T cell receptor (beta chain) was sequenced in a study of T cells in tumors after PD-1 blockade. Turning to the study itself: Prior checkpoint blockade, systemic immunosuppressant use, or anti-cancer therapy within 4 weeks excluded patients. Each patient got pembrolizumab 200 mg every 3 weeks or cemiplimab 350 mg every 2 weeks. Blood samples averaged around 100,000 templates (range about 21,000-260,000) and 35,000 or so unique clonotypes. Whole-study findings and limits: Blood contained 35% to 50% of the tumor's TCR clonotypes.

Of note for this clone: Antigen unknown.

Some clones are missing from TCRdb's copy, which holds only in-frame ones; the method was immunoSEQ multiplex PCR. The sample has tens of thousands of clones; 70% to 75% are singletons. Germline CDR1 is KGHSH and CDR2 is LQKENI. V was trimmed by 5 bases and J by 5 bases, leaving 24 bases between them. The CDR3 spans 17 residues. The TCR originated in a human donor with basal cell carcinoma. The chain carries TRBV18 and TRBJ1-1; possibly TRBD1 for D (5 bases). Source: PBMCs, taken after anti-PD-1 treatment. CDR3 bases: TGTGCCAGCTCATCAAGTACGAGAGGGGTATGGGGGACTGAAGCTTTCTTT. Protein sequence: CASSSSTRGVWGTEAFF.